The 8 T cell receptor beta chains listed next were all sequenced from one sample in a study of human T cells and chemical hapten exposure. MiXCR, applied by TCRdb to the RACE reads, yields one record per CDR3 protein. This sample carries 100,000 or so distinct CDR3 sequences, about 10% of them seen once, and the ten largest clones take less than 2.5%. Specified time point: patch test 1, 2 weeks after DPC sensitization. Treatment noted: therapeutic diphenylcyclopropenone sensitization with weekly scalp DPC. The sequencing here drew on whole blood, taken in connection with sensitization to the hapten diphenylcyclopropenone (DPC). All receptors derive from a man aged 40-49 years with alopecia areata. Some clones in this sample may be carry-over from other donors' samples.

This clonotype was detected only a few times. The chain recombines TRBV6-6 with TRBJ2-1; 9 bases are a match to TRBD2. The CDR3 is made up of 15 amino acids. Per the germline V gene, CDR1 is MNHNY and CDR2 is SVGAGI (reference sequence). J lost 7 bases, V lost 6 bases, and 10 bases had no gene match. CDR3 coding DNA: TGTGCCAGCAGGTTATGGCGGGAGGGGCGGAATGAGCAGTTCTTC. This sequence encodes CASRLWREGRNEQFF.

This clonotype was seen many times. This rearrangement joins TRBV28 to TRBJ2-3; 13 bases fit TRBD2. Per germline, CDR1 MDHEN and CDR2 SYDVKM. The length of the CDR3 is 16 residues. V gave up 5 bases and J gave up 6 bases; unmatched junction bases: 8. CDR3 residues: CASSPHTSGRADTQYF. The CDR3, as DNA: TGTGCCAGCAGTCCCCATACTAGCGGGAGGGCCGATACGCAGTATTTT. Full variable domain (missing parts from reference TRBV28 and TRBJ2-3): DVKVTQSSRYLVKRTGEKVFLECVQDMDHENMFWYRQDPGLGLRLIYFSYDVKMKEKGDIPEGYSVSREKKERFSLILESASTNQTSMYLCASSPHTSGRADTQYFGPGTRLTVL.

This clonotype was seen repeatedly, ten times or more. This chain uses TRBV6-2 or TRBV6-3 with TRBJ1-3; possible D gene TRBD1, 6 bases. The germline V gene has CDR1 MNHEY and CDR2 SVGEGT. Trimming shortened V by 8 bases and J by 0 bases, and 20 bases separated the two germline ends. The length of the CDR3 is 17 residues. The CDR3 DNA follows: TGTGCCAGCGCCTGGACAGCATCTTCCTTCTCTGGAAACACCATATATTTT. As protein: CASAWTASSFSGNTIYF.

A few counts support this clonotype. The CDR3 loop reads CASSPKIGRLNNEQFF. The CDR3 nucleotides are TGTGCCAGCAGTCCCAAGATCGGTCGTTTGAACAATGAGCAGTTCTTC. The chain is built from TRBV6-5 and TRBJ2-1; no definite D call. This CDR3 has 16 residues. Between the trimmed V and J ends, which lost 5 bases and 5 bases, there was a span of 19 bases. Germline loops: CDR1 MNHEY, CDR2 SVGAGI.

J is TRBJ2-3 and V is TRBV10-3; D is possibly TRBD1 (5 bases). The CDR3 runs to 12 residues. Trimming stripped 4 bases from V and 11 bases from J, with 13 bases between. Germline lookup yields CDR1 ENHRY and CDR2 SYGVKD. CDR3 coding DNA: TGTGCCATCAGTGCATTGACAGCTATGCAGTATTTT. It codes for CAISALTAMQYF.

The chain carries TRBV29-1 and TRBJ2-1; possible D gene TRBD1, 7 bases. Germline CDR1 reads SQVTM; CDR2 reads ANQGSEA. CDR3 length equals 14 residues. The V end lost 2 bases, the J end lost 3 bases, and 11 bases lay between the germline ends. Written as DNA, the CDR3 is TGCAGCGTTGAATTGCGGGACAGCTACAATGAGCAGTTCTTC. Residues: CSVELRDSYNEQFF.

This clonotype was picked up a small number of times. J is TRBJ1-5 and V is TRBV2, with D maybe TRBD1 (5 bases). The CDR3 has 14 amino acids. Trimming stripped 2 bases from V and 6 bases from J, with 11 bases between. Germline V gives CDR1 SNHLY, CDR2 FYNNEI. The CDR3 DNA is TGTGCCAGCAGTGAACGAGAGGGGACTCAGCCCCAGCATTTT. It yields the protein CASSEREGTQPQHF.

The V and J genes are TRBV6-6 and TRBJ2-2, with TRBD1 as a possible D gene (6 bases). Germline values: CDR1 MNHNY, CDR2 SVGAGI (reference sequence). V was cut by 4 bases and J by 3 bases, with 12 bases left in between. This CDR3 spans 15 amino acids. Here the CDR3 DNA reads TGTGCCAGCAGTTCCGGACAGTCCTACACCGGGGAGCTGTTTTTT. Its translation: CASSSGQSYTGELFF.